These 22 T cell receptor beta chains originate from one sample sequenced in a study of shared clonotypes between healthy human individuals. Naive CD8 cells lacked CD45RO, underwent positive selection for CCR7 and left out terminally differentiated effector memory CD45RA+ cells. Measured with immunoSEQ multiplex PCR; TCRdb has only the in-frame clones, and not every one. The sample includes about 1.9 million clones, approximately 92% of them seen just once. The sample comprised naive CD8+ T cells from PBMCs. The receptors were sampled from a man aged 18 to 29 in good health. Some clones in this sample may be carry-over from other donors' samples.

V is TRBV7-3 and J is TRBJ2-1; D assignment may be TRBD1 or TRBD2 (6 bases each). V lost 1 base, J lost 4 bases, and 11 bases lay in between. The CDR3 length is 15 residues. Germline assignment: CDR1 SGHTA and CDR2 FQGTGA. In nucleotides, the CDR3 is TGTGCCAGCAGCTTAATTCGGGGGCGGTACAATGAGCAGTTCTTC. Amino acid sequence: CASSLIRGRYNEQFF.

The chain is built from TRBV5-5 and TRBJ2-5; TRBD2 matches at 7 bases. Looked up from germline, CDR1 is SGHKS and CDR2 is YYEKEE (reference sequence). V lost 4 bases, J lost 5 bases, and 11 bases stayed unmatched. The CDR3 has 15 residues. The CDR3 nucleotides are TGTGCCAGCAGCCTGCCCCCTGCGCGGGGGGAGACCCAGTACTTC. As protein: CASSLPPARGETQYF.

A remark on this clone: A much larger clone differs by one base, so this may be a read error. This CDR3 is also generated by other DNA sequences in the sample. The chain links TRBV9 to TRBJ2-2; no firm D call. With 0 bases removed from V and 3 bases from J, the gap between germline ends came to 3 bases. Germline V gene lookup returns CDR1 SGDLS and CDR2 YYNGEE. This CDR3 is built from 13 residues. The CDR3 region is CASSVGHTGELFF. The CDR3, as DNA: TGTGCCAGCAGCGTAGGGCACACCGGGGAGCTGTTTTTT.

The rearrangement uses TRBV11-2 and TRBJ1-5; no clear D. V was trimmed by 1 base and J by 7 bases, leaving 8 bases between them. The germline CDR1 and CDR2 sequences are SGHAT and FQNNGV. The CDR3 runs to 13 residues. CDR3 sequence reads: CASSLGSTQPQHF. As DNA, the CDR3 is TGTGCCAGCAGCTTAGGGAGCACCCAGCCCCAGCATTTT.

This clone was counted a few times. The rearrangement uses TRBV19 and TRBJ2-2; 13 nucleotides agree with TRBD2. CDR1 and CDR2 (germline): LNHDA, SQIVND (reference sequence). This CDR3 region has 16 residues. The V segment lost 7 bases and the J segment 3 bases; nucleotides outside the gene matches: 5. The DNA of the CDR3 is TGTGCCAGTATCGAGACTAGCGGGAGGTACACCGGGGAGCTGTTTTTT. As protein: CASIETSGRYTGELFF.

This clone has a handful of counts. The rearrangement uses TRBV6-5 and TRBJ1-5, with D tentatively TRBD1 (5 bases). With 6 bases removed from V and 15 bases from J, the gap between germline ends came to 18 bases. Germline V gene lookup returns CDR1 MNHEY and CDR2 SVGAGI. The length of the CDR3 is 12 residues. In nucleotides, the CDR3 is TGTGCCAGCAGAAGCTCCGGGACCCCTTGGCATTTT. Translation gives CASRSSGTPWHF.

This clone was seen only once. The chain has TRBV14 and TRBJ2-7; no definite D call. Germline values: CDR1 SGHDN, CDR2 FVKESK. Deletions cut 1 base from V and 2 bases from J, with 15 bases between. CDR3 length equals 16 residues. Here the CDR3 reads CASSQVFGWEPYEQYF. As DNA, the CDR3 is TGTGCCAGCAGCCAAGTGTTCGGGTGGGAACCCTACGAGCAGTACTTC.

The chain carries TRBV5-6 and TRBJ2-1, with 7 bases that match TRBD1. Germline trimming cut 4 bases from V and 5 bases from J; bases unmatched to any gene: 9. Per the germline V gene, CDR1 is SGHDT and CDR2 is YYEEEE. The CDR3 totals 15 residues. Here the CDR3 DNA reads TGTGCCAGCAGCGCCATAGGGACAGCTGACAATGAGCAGTTCTTC. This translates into CASSAIGTADNEQFF.

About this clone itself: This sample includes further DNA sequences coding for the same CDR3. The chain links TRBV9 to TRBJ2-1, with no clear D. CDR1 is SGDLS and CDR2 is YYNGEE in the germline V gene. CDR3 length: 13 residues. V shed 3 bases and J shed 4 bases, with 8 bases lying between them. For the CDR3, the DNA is TGTGCCAGCAGCGCCTCAAGTTACAATGAGCAGTTCTTC. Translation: CASSASSYNEQFF.

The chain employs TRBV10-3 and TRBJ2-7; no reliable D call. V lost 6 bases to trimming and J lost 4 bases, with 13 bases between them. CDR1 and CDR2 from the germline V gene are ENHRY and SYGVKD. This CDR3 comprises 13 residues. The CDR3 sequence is CAIRMTTRYEQYF. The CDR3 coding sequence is TGTGCCATCAGAATGACCACCCGGTACGAGCAGTACTTC.

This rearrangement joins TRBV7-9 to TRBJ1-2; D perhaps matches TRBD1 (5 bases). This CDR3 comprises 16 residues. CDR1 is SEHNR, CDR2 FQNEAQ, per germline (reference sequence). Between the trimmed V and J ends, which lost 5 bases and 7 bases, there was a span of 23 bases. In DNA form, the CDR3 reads TGTGCCAGCAGCGGATCCCCCGGGACGGCCTTTAGTGGCTACACCTTC. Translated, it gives CASSGSPGTAFSGYTF.

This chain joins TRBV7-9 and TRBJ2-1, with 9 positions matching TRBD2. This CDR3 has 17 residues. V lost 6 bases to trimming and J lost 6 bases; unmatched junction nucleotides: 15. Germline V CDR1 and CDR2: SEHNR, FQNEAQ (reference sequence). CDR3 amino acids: CASRLPASREGGNEQFF. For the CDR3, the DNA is TGTGCCAGCAGACTTCCCGCTTCGCGGGAGGGCGGCAATGAGCAGTTCTTC.

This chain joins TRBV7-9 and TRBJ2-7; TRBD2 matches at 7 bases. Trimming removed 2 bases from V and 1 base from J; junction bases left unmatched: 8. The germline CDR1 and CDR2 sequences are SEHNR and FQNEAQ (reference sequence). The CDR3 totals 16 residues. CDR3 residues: CASSLTLASYSYEQYF. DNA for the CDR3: TGTGCCAGCAGCTTAACACTAGCGTCCTATTCCTACGAGCAGTACTTC.

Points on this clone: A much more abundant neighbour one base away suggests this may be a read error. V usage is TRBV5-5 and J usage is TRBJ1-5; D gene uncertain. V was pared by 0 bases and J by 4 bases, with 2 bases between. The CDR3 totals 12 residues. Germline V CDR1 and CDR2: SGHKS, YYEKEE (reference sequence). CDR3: CASSLGNQPQHF. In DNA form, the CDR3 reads TGTGCCAGCAGCTTGGGTAATCAGCCCCAGCATTTT.

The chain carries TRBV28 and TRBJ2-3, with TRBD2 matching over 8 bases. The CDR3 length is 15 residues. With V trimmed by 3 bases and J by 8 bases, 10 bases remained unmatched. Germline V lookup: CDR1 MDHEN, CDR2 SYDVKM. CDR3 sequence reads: CASSLEREGWGTQYF. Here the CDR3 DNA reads TGTGCCAGCAGTTTGGAACGGGAGGGGTGGGGTACGCAGTATTTT. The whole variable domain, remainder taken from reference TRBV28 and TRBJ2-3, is DVKVTQSSRYLVKRTGEKVFLECVQDMDHENMFWYRQDPGLGLRLIYFSYDVKMKEKGDIPEGYSVSREKKERFSLILESASTNQTSMYLCASSLEREGWGTQYFGPGTRLTVL.

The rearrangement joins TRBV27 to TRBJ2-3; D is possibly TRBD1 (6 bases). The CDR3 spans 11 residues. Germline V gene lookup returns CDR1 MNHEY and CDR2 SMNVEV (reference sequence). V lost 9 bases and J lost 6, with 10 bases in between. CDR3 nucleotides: TGTGCCAGTCCTGGGGGCGATACGCAGTATTTT. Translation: CASPGGDTQYF.

In nucleotides, the CDR3 is TGTGCCAGCAGCTTAGGCGCCCTGTCCCAGGGCCCCCCAGATACGCAGTATTTT. Amino acids: CASSLGALSQGPPDTQYF. The chain links TRBV13 to TRBJ2-3, with a tentative D call TRBD1 (5 bases). CDR1 PRHDT and CDR2 FYEKMQ come from the germline V gene (reference sequence). The CDR3 sequence is 18 residues long. Trimming left V 0 bases short and J 4 bases short, with 20 bases between.

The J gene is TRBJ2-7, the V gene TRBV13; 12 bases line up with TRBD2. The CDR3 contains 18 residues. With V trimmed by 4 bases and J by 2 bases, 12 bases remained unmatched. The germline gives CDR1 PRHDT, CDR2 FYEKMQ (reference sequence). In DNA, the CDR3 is TGTGCCAGCAGCTCCGCTGACAGTCCTAGCGGGAGGGCCTACGAGCAGTACTTC. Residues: CASSSADSPSGRAYEQYF.

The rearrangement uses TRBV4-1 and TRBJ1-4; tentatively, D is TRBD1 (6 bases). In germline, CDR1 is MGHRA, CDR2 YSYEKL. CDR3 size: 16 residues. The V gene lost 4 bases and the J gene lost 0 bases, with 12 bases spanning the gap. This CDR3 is CASSPYREATNEKLFF. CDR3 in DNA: TGCGCCAGCAGCCCCTACAGGGAAGCAACTAATGAAAAACTGTTTTTT.

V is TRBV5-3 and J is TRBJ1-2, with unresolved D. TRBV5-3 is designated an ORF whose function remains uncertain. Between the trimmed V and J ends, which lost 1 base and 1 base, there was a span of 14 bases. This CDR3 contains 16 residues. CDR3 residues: CARSLLSVVYNYGYTF. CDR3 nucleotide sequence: TGTGCCAGAAGCTTGTTGAGTGTTGTTTATAACTATGGCTACACCTTC.

The CDR3 coding sequence is TGCGCCAGCAGCCAAGATAGGACGGGACCGCCCCCGTATTTT. Translation gives CASSQDRTGPPPYF. This chain joins TRBV4-1 and TRBJ2-3; D tentatively reads TRBD1 or TRBD2 (5 bases each). Germline V CDR1 and CDR2: MGHRA, YSYEKL. Trimming took 0 bases from V and 14 from J, leaving 18 bases between them. The CDR3 covers 14 residues.

CDR3 sequence reads: CASSILANSYNEQFF. The CDR3 nucleotides are TGTGCCAGTAGTATCCTTGCTAACTCCTACAATGAGCAGTTCTTC. This chain links TRBV19 with TRBJ2-1; D not certain. CDR3 length: 15 residues. The germline CDR1 and CDR2 sequences are LNHDA and SQIVND (reference sequence). The ends were cut back, 3 bases at V and 0 bases at J, with 9 bases in the middle.